Given below is one TCR beta chain in context. Other DNA sequences in this sample translate to the same CDR3. This sample was included in a study of blood T cell repertoires in COVID-19. Overall study context: COVID-19 samples collected from the United States, Italy and Spain covered acute and convalescent phases. Sample material is recorded as cDNA or gDNA derived from T cells, B-cell-depleted T cells, or PBMCs.

Per the study methods: The assay estimated nucleated cells by amplifying reference gene primers. The assay was immunoSEQ multiplex PCR, and TCRdb's table has in-frame clones only and misses some. The DNA was the basis for D and trimming; V, J and clone size are from that table. This sample yields 140,000 or so clones, of which about 80% are seen a single time; around 2.7% belongs to the top ten. The CDR3 runs 14 residues. Deletions cut 0 bases from V and 4 bases from J, with 7 bases between. The germline V gene encodes CDR1 MNHEY and CDR2 SVGEGT. The V gene is TRBV6-2 or TRBV6-3, the J gene TRBJ1-5; D call uncertain. The sample comprised peripheral blood. This clonotype was sampled from an elderly woman with acute or convalescent COVID-19. The CDR3 protein is CASSYSSGNQPQHF. CDR3 in DNA: TGTGCCAGCAGTTACTCGTCAGGAAATCAGCCCCAGCATTTT.